These T cell receptor beta chains were read from a single sample in a study of T-cell memory formation after mild COVID-19. TCRdb re-analysed the 5' RACE reads in MiXCR, keeping a single row per CDR3 protein. The sample gives 300,000 to 400,000 distinct CDR3 sequences, roughly 15% of which show up once; under 25% is in the top ten. Sequencing was performed on PBMCs or a T cell subset sorted from them (not recorded which). The origin of the receptors is a man between 18 and 35 years old who had mild COVID-19 (a few samples of this study predate the infection). Cell type and time point are not known. Each CDR3 is given with its conserved first and last residue. A D gene is named only where the DNA matches it firmly. The size entry is marked missing in some rows and otherwise reads once, few, many or a size class.

V	D	J	size	DNA	CDR3
TRBV7-3	TRBD2	TRBJ2-3	many	TGTGCCAGCAGCTTACGGGAGGCAGATACGCAGTATTTT	CASSLREADTQYF
TRBV6-5	TRBD1	TRBJ1-6	many	TGTGCCAGCAGAGATGGGACAGGTCATAATTCACCCCTCCACTTT	CASRDGTGHNSPLHF
TRBV6-5	TRBD1	TRBJ1-2	.	TGTGCCAGCAGTAGAGCAGGGGGCTTAGCTAACTATGGCTACACCTTC	CASSRAGGLANYGYTF
TRBV5-1	TRBD1	TRBJ2-1	.	TGCGCCAGCAGGGCAGGGGGCTTCAATCTCAATGAGCAGTTCTTC	CASRAGGFNLNEQFF
TRBV12-3/TRBV12-4	.	TRBJ1-3	few	TGTGCCAGCAGTTTATGGGGCGGCGACTCTGGAAACACCATATATTTT	CASSLWGGDSGNTIYF
TRBV6-2/TRBV6-3	.	TRBJ1-2	many	TGTGCCAGCAGTTCTCGAGGCGCCCATGGCTACACCTTC	CASSSRGAHGYTF
TRBV30	TRBD2	TRBJ2-5	few	TGTGCCTGGGGAGCGGGGGGGACACAAGAGACCCAGTACTTC	CAWGAGGTQETQYF
TRBV28	.	TRBJ1-6	once	TGTGCCAGCAGTAGACCGGGCGGATCCTATAATTCACCCCTCCACTTT	CASSRPGGSYNSPLHF
TRBV6-5	.	TRBJ1-5	few	TGTGCCAGCAGTTACTCGAGAGTTCAGCCCCAGCATTTT	CASSYSRVQPQHF
TRBV11-2	.	TRBJ1-6	.	TGTGCCAGCAGCTTCAGACTCAGGGGAGGAAATTCACCCCTCCACTTT	CASSFRLRGGNSPLHF
TRBV6-2/TRBV6-3	.	TRBJ2-5	many	TGTGCCAGCAGTTACGACCCACGGTTACTACTGCTGCGACAGTACTTC	CASSYDPRLLLLRQYF
TRBV6-5	TRBD1	TRBJ1-1	.	TGTGCCAGCACAAGAGACAGGGGAGGTGGTGAAGCTTTCTTT	CASTRDRGGGEAFF
TRBV4-1	.	TRBJ2-1	.	TGCGCCAGCAGCCATCACAGGAACCGAACTCCTACTAGCTCCTACAATGAGCAGTTCTTC	CASSHHRNRTPTSSYNEQFF
TRBV27	.	TRBJ2-4	few	TGTGCCAGCAGTTTAGGGGGGCCCAAAAACATTCAGTACTTC	CASSLGGPKNIQYF
TRBV3-1	.	TRBJ1-2	few	TGTGCCAGCAGCCTCGGTAAAGCAAACTATGGCTACACCTTC	CASSLGKANYGYTF
TRBV19	TRBD1	TRBJ1-4	few	TGTGCCAGTACCATCCCCGGGACAGACGAAAAACTGTTTTTT	CASTIPGTDEKLFF
TRBV15	.	TRBJ2-1	few	TGTGCCACCAGCATCAGTGGGGTCCGGAGCTCCTACAATGAGCAGTTCTTC	CATSISGVRSSYNEQFF
TRBV7-2	.	TRBJ2-3	many	TGTGCCAGCAGCTTAGCGTCAGATACGCAGTATTTT	CASSLASDTQYF
TRBV7-9	.	TRBJ2-7	few	TGTGCCAGCAGCTCCCGGGACCGCACCTACGAGCAGTACTTC	CASSSRDRTYEQYF
TRBV6-4	TRBD2	TRBJ2-1	few	TGTGCCAGCAGTGAAGAAGCGGGGGGGTCGAATAATGAGCAGTTCTTC	CASSEEAGGSNNEQFF
TRBV4-2	.	TRBJ1-2	.	TGTGCCAGCAGCCAAGGTTCGGGGGGCAATGGCTACACCTTC	CASSQGSGGNGYTF
TRBV7-2	.	TRBJ2-7	.	TGTGCCAGCAGCGCCGCCGGGACGGCTCGGCTCGAGCAGTACTTC	CASSAAGTARLEQYF
TRBV12-3/TRBV12-4	TRBD1	TRBJ2-6	many	TGTGCCAGCAGTTTAACCCGGACAGGAAACGTCCTGACTTTC	CASSLTRTGNVLTF
TRBV29-1	.	TRBJ1-1	many	TGCAGCGTTGAGCCCGACCCGAACACTGAAGCTTTCTTT	CSVEPDPNTEAFF
TRBV18	TRBD1	TRBJ2-2	.	TGTGCCAGCTCATCAGGACAGGGCGCGAACACCGGGGAGCTGTTTTTT	CASSSGQGANTGELFF
TRBV12-3/TRBV12-4	.	TRBJ1-1	few	TGTGCCAGCTTGGCAGGGGAGGTCACTGAAGCTTTCTTT	CASLAGEVTEAFF
TRBV9	TRBD1	TRBJ2-7	.	TGTGCCAGCAGCGCCCGGGACAGGGCCCACGAGCAGTACTTC	CASSARDRAHEQYF
TRBV7-9	TRBD1	TRBJ2-5	few	TGTGCCAGCAGCGTAAACCCGGGACAGAAGGAGACCCAGTACTTC	CASSVNPGQKETQYF
TRBV6-1	TRBD1	TRBJ1-5	many	TGTGCCAGCAGTGTTGAGGGGGCGGTAGGGAATCAGCCCCAGCATTTT	CASSVEGAVGNQPQHF
TRBV9	.	TRBJ2-7	.	TGTGCCAGCAGCCCAGGGGACATACACGAGCAGTACTTC	CASSPGDIHEQYF
TRBV11-2	.	TRBJ2-7	few	TGTGCCAGCAGCTTTTCGCATAGGGCGGCCTACGAGCAGTACTTC	CASSFSHRAAYEQYF
TRBV18	.	TRBJ2-5	few	TGTGCCAGCTCACAAGCTCGTAACCAAGAGACCCAGTACTTC	CASSQARNQETQYF
TRBV7-9	.	TRBJ1-1	few	TGTGCCAGCAGCCCCCCGGGAGCGAACACTGAAGCTTTCTTT	CASSPPGANTEAFF
TRBV6-1	.	TRBJ2-2	few	TGTGCCAGCAACTGGGGGCCGACGAACACCGGGGAGCTGTTTTTT	CASNWGPTNTGELFF
TRBV12-3/TRBV12-4	.	TRBJ1-3	.	TGTGCCAGCAGTGCTCGTGGTTCTGGAAACACCATATATTTT	CASSARGSGNTIYF
TRBV3-1	.	TRBJ1-5	many	TGTGCCAGCAGCCATGATGACGTCCAGCCCCAGCATTTT	CASSHDDVQPQHF
TRBV9	.	TRBJ2-2	few	TGTGCCAGCAGCGGACTGGGACCGGACACCGGGGAGCTGTTTTTT	CASSGLGPDTGELFF
TRBV5-1	.	TRBJ1-3	.	TGCGCCAGCCGCCCGGACCCGCAGGTGAACACCATATATTTT	CASRPDPQVNTIYF
TRBV25-1	.	TRBJ2-7	.	TGTGCCAGCAGTGAATATTCACAGTACGAGCAGTACTTC	CASSEYSQYEQYF
TRBV9	.	TRBJ1-1	.	TGTGCCAGCAGCCCCGGCAACCTGAACACTGAAGCTTTCTTT	CASSPGNLNTEAFF
TRBV12-3/TRBV12-4	.	TRBJ2-7	.	TGTGCCAGCAGTCCTGTTCTCTCCTACGAGCAGTACTTC	CASSPVLSYEQYF
TRBV4-3	TRBD2	TRBJ2-7	.	TGCGCCAGCAGCCAAGTTTATCTAGCGGGACTATCCTACGAGCAGTACTTC	CASSQVYLAGLSYEQYF
TRBV9	.	TRBJ2-3	.	TGTGCCAGCAGCGTCGCCGGAGGGGGAGACACAGATACGCAGTATTTT	CASSVAGGGDTDTQYF
TRBV7-2	TRBD1	TRBJ1-1	.	TGTGCCAGCAGTCGACAGGGCTGGAACACTGAAGCTTTCTTT	CASSRQGWNTEAFF
TRBV11-1	TRBD1	TRBJ2-1	.	TGTGCCAGCAGCGTCGACAGGGGGGATGAGCAGTTCTTC	CASSVDRGDEQFF
TRBV4-3	.	TRBJ1-2	.	TGCGCCAGCAGCCAAGTTCTGGGTGCCTATGGCTACACCTTC	CASSQVLGAYGYTF
TRBV6-6	TRBD1	TRBJ2-1	many	TGTGCCAGCAGTTCCTCCAAGGGGACAGGGTTCCACAATGAGCAGTTCTTC	CASSSSKGTGFHNEQFF
TRBV7-6	.	TRBJ2-3	.	TGTGCCAGCACGGGAGGGGGCCTTTCTACGCAGTATTTT	CASTGGGLSTQYF
TRBV5-5	.	TRBJ1-5	many	TGTGCCAGCAGCCCCAGCCGGGCGAGCAATCAGCCCCAGCATTTT	CASSPSRASNQPQHF
TRBV27	.	TRBJ1-1	.	TGTGCCAGCAGCCCCCAGGGTCCGAACACTGAAGCTTTCTTT	CASSPQGPNTEAFF
TRBV6-5	TRBD1	TRBJ1-2	.	TGTGCCAGCAGGCTACAGGGGGCGGGTGGCTACACCTTC	CASRLQGAGGYTF
TRBV20-1	.	TRBJ1-6	.	TGCAGTGCTAGAGTAGGGACCAGCTCCTATAATTCACCCCTCCACTTT	CSARVGTSSYNSPLHF